This TCR beta chain was observed in a study of blood T cell repertoires in COVID-19. Libraries were prepared by immunoSEQ multiplex PCR; TCRdb keeps only in-frame clonotypes and omits some of them. This table holds 68,000 or so clones, about 91% found once. Germline CDR1 and CDR2: SQVTM and ANQGSEA. The CDR3 loop spans 11 amino acids. V gave up 5 bases and J gave up 0 bases, with 5 bases separating them. The sequencing input was peripheral blood. The genes are TRBV29-1 and TRBJ2-7, with D unclear. The TCR originated in a woman aged 65 to 85 with acute or convalescent COVID-19. Written as DNA, the CDR3 is TGCAGCGTTCTTTCCTCCTACGAGCAGTACTTC. Protein sequence: CSVLSSYEQYF.